What follows are 8 T cell receptor beta chains derived from one specimen sequenced in a study of glioma-infiltrating T cells (dated by TCRdb to 2016 to 2017). The instrument was an Illumina MiSeq. TCR alpha and beta CDR3 regions were amplified with the iRepertoire nested amplicon-rescue multiplex PCR (arm-PCR) platform from RNA. TCRdb trimmed public reads at Q25 via fastp, called clones via MiXCR and kept in-frame beta chains. Each entry is one CDR3 protein sequence, shown with its most common DNA and genes. The sample contains more than 110,000 distinct CDR3 sequences, around 42% of them found a single time. The ten largest account for roughly 20% of the sample. The sample consisted of glioma tissue, nonneoplastic brain tissue, or PBMCs (not recorded which). The receptors come from a human donor with low-grade glioma or glioblastoma, undergoing nonglioma brain surgery, or in good health (not recorded which).

This chain links TRBV6-1 with TRBJ2-3, with D uncertain. The germline V and J ends were trimmed by 5 bases and 4 bases, with 7 bases remaining between them. Germline V gene data show CDR1 as MNHNS and CDR2 as SASEGT. The CDR3 runs to 12 residues. The CDR3 loop reads CASSSHADTQYF. The CDR3 DNA follows: TGTGCCAGCAGTTCACACGCAGATACGCAGTATTTT.

This clonotype was seen at least ten times. The J gene is TRBJ1-6, the V gene TRBV7-6; D is unclear. The ends were cut back, 4 bases at V and 10 bases at J, with 11 bases in the middle. Germline V gives CDR1 SGHVS, CDR2 FNYEAQ. CDR3 length equals 13 residues. The CDR3, as DNA: TGTGCCAGCAGCTCCGACACTAGCTCACCCCTCCACTTT. Translated: CASSSDTSSPLHF.

The rearrangement joins TRBV11-2 to TRBJ2-3, with D possibly being TRBD2 (7 bases). This CDR3 region has 14 residues. Deletions cut 5 bases from V and 2 bases from J, with 11 bases between. Germline V gene lookup returns CDR1 SGHAT and CDR2 FQNNGV. In DNA form, the CDR3 reads TGTGCCAGCAGCCCCGCGGGGGCCACAGATACGCAGTATTTT. Translation: CASSPAGATDTQYF.

This clonotype was seen only a few times. The chain links TRBV20-1 to TRBJ2-7; D gene uncertain. Germline V CDR1 and CDR2: DFQATT, SNEGSKA (reference sequence). With 5 bases removed from V and 3 bases from J, the gap between germline ends came to 11 bases. This CDR3 region has 12 residues. The CDR3 DNA is TGCAGTGCTGGGCAGAGCCTCTACGAGCAGTACTTC. This codes for CSAGQSLYEQYF.

This clonotype has only a few counts. This rearrangement joins TRBV10-3 to TRBJ2-7; D remains ambiguous. The CDR3 contains 12 residues. V was clipped by 4 bases and J by 6 bases, with 10 bases between them. Germline V CDR1 and CDR2: ENHRY, SYGVKD. The CDR3 coding sequence is TGTGCCATCAGTGTCCCGGAAGCCGAGCAGTACTTC. Translating it yields CAISVPEAEQYF.

This clonotype was recorded a few times. This chain joins TRBV6-1 and TRBJ1-3; D gene ambiguous. The germline gives CDR1 MNHNS, CDR2 SASEGT. The CDR3 covers 13 residues. V was pared by 5 bases and J by 9 bases, with 14 bases between. CDR3 DNA sequence: TGTGCCAGCAGTCGCGACGGCCGCGCCACCATATATTTT. Its translation is CASSRDGRATIYF.

The chain employs TRBV12-3 or TRBV12-4 and TRBJ1-1, with D perhaps matching TRBD1 (6 bases). This CDR3 region has 12 residues. Trimming took off 10 bases at V and 4 bases at J, with 13 bases between the two ends. The CDR3 DNA sequence: TGTGCCACCAAGGGGGTGGGCACTGAAGCTTTCTTT. Its protein product is CATKGVGTEAFF.

The chain links TRBV27 to TRBJ2-7, with D tentatively TRBD1 or TRBD2 (5 bases each). Trimming removed 6 bases from V and 6 bases from J, with 18 bases in between. The CDR3 consists of 14 residues. Per the germline V gene, CDR1 is MNHEY and CDR2 is SMNVEV (reference sequence). For the CDR3, the DNA is TGTGCCAGCAGCGTCTCGGGGCCCGTATTCGAGCAGTACTTC. Translation: CASSVSGPVFEQYF.